Shown below are 2 T cell receptor beta chains from a single sample sequenced in a study of CD8+ T cells in alopecia areata. Following extraction, RNA underwent reverse transcription to cDNA, which served as the sequencing template. Repertoires were generated with immunoSEQ multiplex PCR, while TCRdb's copy carries only in-frame clones and drops some. Of about 69,000 clones in the sample, approximately 64% are singletons; the top ten hold around a sixth. Here the sequenced sample was CD8+ T cells sorted from blood, taken at week 0. These receptors originate from a human donor with alopecia areata.

CDR3 nucleotides: TGTGCCAGCAGCGACAAACGGGGTTACAATGAGCAGTTCTTC. It translates to CASSDKRGYNEQFF. The rearrangement uses TRBV2 and TRBJ2-1, with TRBD2 as a possible D gene (5 bases). Trimming pared 6 bases from V and 4 bases from J, leaving 13 bases between. The CDR3 contains 14 residues. Germline V CDR1 and CDR2: SNHLY, FYNNEI.

This chain links TRBV27 with TRBJ2-7, with no clear D. Germline CDR1 and CDR2: MNHEY and SMNVEV (reference sequence). V was trimmed by 3 bases and J by 2 bases, leaving 8 bases between them. This CDR3 has 13 amino acids. The CDR3 loop is CASSFNSAYEQYF. In DNA, the CDR3 is TGTGCCAGCAGTTTCAACAGCGCCTACGAGCAGTACTTC.